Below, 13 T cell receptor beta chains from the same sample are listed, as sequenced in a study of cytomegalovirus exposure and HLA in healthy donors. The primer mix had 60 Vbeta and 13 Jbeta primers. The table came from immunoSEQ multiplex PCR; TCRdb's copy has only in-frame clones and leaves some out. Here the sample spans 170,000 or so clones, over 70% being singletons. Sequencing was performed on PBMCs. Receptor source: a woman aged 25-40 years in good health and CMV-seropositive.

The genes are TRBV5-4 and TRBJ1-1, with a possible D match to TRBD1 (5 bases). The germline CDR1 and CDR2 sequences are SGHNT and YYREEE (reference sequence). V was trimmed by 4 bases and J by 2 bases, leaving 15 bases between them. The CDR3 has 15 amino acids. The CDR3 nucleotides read TGTGCCAGCAGCCCCCCGACAGCACACAACACTGAAGCTTTCTTT. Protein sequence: CASSPPTAHNTEAFF.

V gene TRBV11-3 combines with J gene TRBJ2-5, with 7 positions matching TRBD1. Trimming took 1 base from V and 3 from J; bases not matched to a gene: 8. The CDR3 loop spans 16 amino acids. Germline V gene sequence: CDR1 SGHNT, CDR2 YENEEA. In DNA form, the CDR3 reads TGTGCCAGCAGCTTAGTTCTAACAGGGGAGAAAGAGACCCAGTACTTC. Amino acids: CASSLVLTGEKETQYF.

Written as DNA, the CDR3 is TGTGCCAGCAGCCTGCCCCGGGGTAGCGTGACTCCCTACGAGCAGTACTTC. Its translation is CASSLPRGSVTPYEQYF. This chain uses TRBV7-6 with TRBJ2-7, with D tentatively TRBD2 (5 bases). CDR1 and CDR2 (germline): SGHVS, FNYEAQ. Trimming shortened V by 5 bases and J by 2 bases, and 22 bases separated the two germline ends. The CDR3 runs 17 residues.

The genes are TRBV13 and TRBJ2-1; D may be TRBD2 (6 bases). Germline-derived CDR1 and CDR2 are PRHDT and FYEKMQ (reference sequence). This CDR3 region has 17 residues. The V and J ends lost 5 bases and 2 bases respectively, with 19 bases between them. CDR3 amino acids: CASSPTLAETPYNEQFF. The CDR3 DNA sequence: TGTGCCAGCAGCCCGACCTTAGCGGAGACTCCCTACAATGAGCAGTTCTTC.

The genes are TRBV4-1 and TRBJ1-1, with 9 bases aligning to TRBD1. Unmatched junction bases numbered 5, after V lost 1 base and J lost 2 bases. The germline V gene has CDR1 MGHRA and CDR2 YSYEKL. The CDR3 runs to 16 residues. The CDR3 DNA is TGCGCCAGCAGCCAAGTTTTGACAGGGGGAAACACTGAAGCTTTCTTT. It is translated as CASSQVLTGGNTEAFF.

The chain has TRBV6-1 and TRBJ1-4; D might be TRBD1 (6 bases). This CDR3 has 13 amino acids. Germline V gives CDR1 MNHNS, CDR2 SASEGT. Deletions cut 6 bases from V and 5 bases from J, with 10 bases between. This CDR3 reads CASRGQPNEKLFF. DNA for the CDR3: TGTGCCAGCAGGGGACAACCGAATGAAAAACTGTTTTTT.

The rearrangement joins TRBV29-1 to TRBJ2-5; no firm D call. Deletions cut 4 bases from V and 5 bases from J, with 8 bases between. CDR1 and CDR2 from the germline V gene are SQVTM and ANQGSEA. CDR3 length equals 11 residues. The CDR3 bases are TGCAGCGTTGTTTGGCCCGAGACCCAGTACTTC. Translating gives CSVVWPETQYF.

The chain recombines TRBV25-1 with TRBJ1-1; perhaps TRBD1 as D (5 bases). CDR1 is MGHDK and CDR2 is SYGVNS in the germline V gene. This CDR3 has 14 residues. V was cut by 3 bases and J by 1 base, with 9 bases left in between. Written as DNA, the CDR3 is TGTGCCAGCAGTGATGGGGGGTCGAACACTGAAGCTTTCTTT. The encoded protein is CASSDGGSNTEAFF.

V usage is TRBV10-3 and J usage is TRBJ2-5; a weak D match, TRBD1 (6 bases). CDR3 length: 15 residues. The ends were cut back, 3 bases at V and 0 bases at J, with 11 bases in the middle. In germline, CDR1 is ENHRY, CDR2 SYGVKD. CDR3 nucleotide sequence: TGTGCCATCAGTGAAGGGGGAGCCAACCAAGAGACCCAGTACTTC. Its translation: CAISEGGANQETQYF.

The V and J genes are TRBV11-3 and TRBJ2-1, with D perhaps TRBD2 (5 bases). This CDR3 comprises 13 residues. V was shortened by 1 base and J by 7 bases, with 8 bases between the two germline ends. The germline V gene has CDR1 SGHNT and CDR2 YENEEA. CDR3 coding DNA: TGTGCCAGCAGCTTAGGAGCGGTTAATGAGCAGTTCTTC. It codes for CASSLGAVNEQFF. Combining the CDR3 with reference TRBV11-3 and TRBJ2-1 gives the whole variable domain EAGVVQSPRYKIIEKKQPVAFWCNPISGHNTLYWYLQNLGQGPELLIRYENEEAVDDSQLPKDRFSAERLKGVDSTLKIQPAELGDSAVYLCASSLGAVNEQFFGPGTRLTVL.

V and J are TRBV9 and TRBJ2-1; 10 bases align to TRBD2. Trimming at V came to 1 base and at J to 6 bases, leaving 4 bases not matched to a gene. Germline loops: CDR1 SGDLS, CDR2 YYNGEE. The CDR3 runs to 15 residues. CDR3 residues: CASSVSGTSVNEQFF. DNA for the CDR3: TGTGCCAGCAGCGTATCCGGGACTAGCGTCAATGAGCAGTTCTTC.

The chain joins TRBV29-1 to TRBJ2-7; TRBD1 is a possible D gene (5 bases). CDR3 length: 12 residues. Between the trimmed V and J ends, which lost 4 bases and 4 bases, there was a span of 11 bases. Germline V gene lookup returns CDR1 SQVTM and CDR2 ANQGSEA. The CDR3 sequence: CSVVKGLYEQYF. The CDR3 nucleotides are TGCAGCGTTGTAAAGGGGTTGTACGAGCAGTACTTC.

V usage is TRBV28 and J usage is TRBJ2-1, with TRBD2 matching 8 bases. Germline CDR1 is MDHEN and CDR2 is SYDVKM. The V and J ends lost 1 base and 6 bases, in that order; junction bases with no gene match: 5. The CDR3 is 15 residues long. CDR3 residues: CASSLSRTSFNEQFF. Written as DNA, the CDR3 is TGTGCCAGCAGTTTATCTCGGACTAGCTTCAATGAGCAGTTCTTC. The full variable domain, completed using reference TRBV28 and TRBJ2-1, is DVKVTQSSRYLVKRTGEKVFLECVQDMDHENMFWYRQDPGLGLRLIYFSYDVKMKEKGDIPEGYSVSREKKERFSLILESASTNQTSMYLCASSLSRTSFNEQFFGPGTRLTVL.